Given below is one TCR beta chain in context. Its antigen is not known. This sample is part of a study of vaccination and CD4 T cells after COVID-19. In the study overall: Investigators drew the post-COVID samples a median around 100 days after diagnosis, with a range of 35 to 161. For three convalescent patients, sampling occurred both at day 14 and at days 161 to 241 after vaccination.

Time point noted: late sampling 161 to 241 days after vaccination in three convalescent patients. V shed 5 bases and J shed 3 bases, with 14 bases lying between them. The V gene's germline CDR1 is DFQATT and CDR2 SNEGSKA (reference sequence). The CDR3 covers 13 residues. MiXCR, applied by TCRdb to the PCR reads, yields one record per CDR3 protein. The sample has just over 35,000 distinct CDR3 sequences, 36% seen once. Regarding the study as a whole: Spike mono-reactivity held for 304 of 307 vaccine-specific clones in convalescent patients.

This sample comprised CD4+ T cells from blood, obtained about 7 months after SARS-CoV-2 vaccination. The V gene is TRBV20-1, the J gene TRBJ2-7; no firm D call. This clonotype was sampled from a human donor who had recovered from COVID-19. This CDR3 reads CSAGRPNLYEQYF. The CDR3 bases are TGCAGTGCTGGAAGACCAAACCTCTACGAGCAGTACTTC.